The rows below give T cell receptor beta chains drawn from one sample of a study of cytomegalovirus exposure and HLA in healthy donors. Assay: immunoSEQ multiplex PCR; the TCRdb copy retains only in-frame clones and omits some. The table shows 200,000 to 250,000 clones, with around 80% occurring only once. The sample taken for sequencing was PBMCs. The receptors shown here come from a man between 18 and 35 years old in good health and CMV-seronegative. Both conserved end residues are part of each CDR3. Each record gives: clone size, V gene, D gene, J gene, CDR3 DNA, CDR3 protein. A D gene is named only where the DNA matches it firmly. Size tells how often a clone was seen (once, few, many) or the class of an expanded clone, and some rows leave it out.

size: .; V: TRBV6-5; D: TRBD1; J: TRBJ1-5; DNA: TGTGCCAGCAGCTCCGGGACAGGGGGCAATCAGCCCCAGCATTTT; CDR3: CASSSGTGGNQPQHF
size: once; V: TRBV9; D: TRBD2; J: TRBJ2-3; DNA: TGTGCCAGCAGCGTAGTGGATAGCGGGACCGATACGCAGTATTTT; CDR3: CASSVVDSGTDTQYF
size: .; V: TRBV5-1; D: TRBD1; J: TRBJ1-3; DNA: TGCGCCAGCAGCCTAAGCCCCGGGACAGGGGTATCTGGAAACACCATATATTTT; CDR3: CASSLSPGTGVSGNTIYF
size: .; V: TRBV6-5; D: .; J: TRBJ2-7; DNA: TGTGCCAGCAGTTACTCGAGTGCGTCCGGCTCCTACGAGCAGTACTTC; CDR3: CASSYSSASGSYEQYF
size: .; V: TRBV29-1; D: .; J: TRBJ2-7; DNA: TGCAGCGTTGAAGGAACGACAGGAACCTACGAGCAGTACTTC; CDR3: CSVEGTTGTYEQYF
size: .; V: TRBV4-2; D: TRBD2; J: TRBJ2-2; DNA: TGTGCCAGCAGCCCCGGAGGCCTAGCGGGAAACACCGGGGAGCTGTTTTTT; CDR3: CASSPGGLAGNTGELFF
size: .; V: TRBV10-3; D: TRBD1; J: TRBJ1-6; DNA: TGTGCCATCAGAGGGCAGGGGGAGCATTCACCCCTCCACTTT; CDR3: CAIRGQGEHSPLHF
size: .; V: TRBV5-1; D: .; J: TRBJ2-7; DNA: TGCGCCAGCAGCTTGGGTCAGGGGTTAGACTACGAGCAGTACTTC; CDR3: CASSLGQGLDYEQYF
size: .; V: TRBV5-1; D: TRBD1; J: TRBJ2-7; DNA: TGCGCCAGACCTCCTGCCCCTGGACAGGTAGACTACGAGCAGTACTTC; CDR3: CARPPAPGQVDYEQYF
size: .; V: TRBV2; D: .; J: TRBJ1-2; DNA: TGTGCCAGCAGCCGAGGACAGCTCCCGGGCTATGGCTACACCTTC; CDR3: CASSRGQLPGYGYTF